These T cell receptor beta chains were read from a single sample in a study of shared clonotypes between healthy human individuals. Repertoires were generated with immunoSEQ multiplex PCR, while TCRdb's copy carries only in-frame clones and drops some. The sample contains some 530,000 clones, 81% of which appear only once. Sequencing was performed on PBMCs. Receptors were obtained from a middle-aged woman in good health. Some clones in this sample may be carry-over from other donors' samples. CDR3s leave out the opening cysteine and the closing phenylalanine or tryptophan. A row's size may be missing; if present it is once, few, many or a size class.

CDR3: ASSSQLSGAQH
size: NA
J: TRBJ1-5
V: TRBV6-6

CDR3: ASSVVGNSYEQY
size: NA
J: TRBJ2-7
V: TRBV9

CDR3: ASSPLLAGDGDTQY
size: NA
J: TRBJ2-3
V: TRBV5-1

CDR3: ASSVGRESDEQY
size: NA
J: TRBJ2-7
V: TRBV9

CDR3: ASSPSGDQETQY
size: NA
J: TRBJ2-5
V: TRBV28

CDR3: ASTFEGEQF
size: NA
J: TRBJ2-1
V: TRBV2

CDR3: ASSGGTGVSNEQF
size: many
J: TRBJ2-1
V: TRBV5-6

CDR3: ASSSREGPYNEQF
size: NA
J: TRBJ2-1
V: TRBV6-5

CDR3: ASSLRWSEAF
size: NA
J: TRBJ1-1
V: TRBV23-1

CDR3: ASSVGQTTYNEQF
size: NA
J: TRBJ2-1
V: TRBV9

CDR3: ASSPLPGPHTGELF
size: many
J: TRBJ2-2
V: TRBV4-3

CDR3: ASSSPWGTRRETQY
size: NA
J: TRBJ2-5
V: TRBV5-1

CDR3: ASSLGRRETQY
size: few
J: TRBJ2-5
V: TRBV7-8

CDR3: ASSYSPGGLRYEQY
size: NA
J: TRBJ2-7
V: TRBV6-5

CDR3: ASSRGTENYGYT
size: NA
J: TRBJ1-2
V: TRBV5-4

CDR3: SVDASGRANNEQF
size: NA
J: TRBJ2-1
V: TRBV29-1

CDR3: ASSLIKPGGGGNEKLF
size: few
J: TRBJ1-4
V: TRBV7-2

CDR3: ASSLGQKNTEAF
size: NA
J: TRBJ1-1
V: TRBV5-1

CDR3: ASSLQRNEQF
size: few
J: TRBJ2-1
V: TRBV7-2

CDR3: ASSLDRGSSYEQY
size: NA
J: TRBJ2-7
V: TRBV11-2

CDR3: ASSPGGRINEKLF
size: NA
J: TRBJ1-4
V: TRBV27

CDR3: ARSFSGRLNTGELF
size: NA
J: TRBJ2-2
V: TRBV5-3

CDR3: ASSLTGSNQPQH
size: NA
J: TRBJ1-5
V: TRBV7-9

CDR3: ASGQGAQSGANVLT
size: NA
J: TRBJ2-6
V: TRBV7-6

CDR3: ASSPTSGAGTYNEQF
size: NA
J: TRBJ2-1
V: TRBV18

CDR3: ASSAGSGQETQY
size: NA
J: TRBJ2-5
V: TRBV5-1

CDR3: ASTNGGAGKNTEAF
size: NA
J: TRBJ1-1
V: TRBV28

CDR3: ASSLAPANSYEQY
size: few
J: NA
V: TRBV7-8

CDR3: ASSEDQGTQQY
size: once
J: TRBJ2-7
V: TRBV6-1

CDR3: ASSPGSWGTDTQY
size: NA
J: TRBJ2-3
V: TRBV6-5

CDR3: ASSPRQGNTEAF
size: NA
J: TRBJ1-1
V: TRBV7-2

CDR3: ASSLLGQGNFEAF
size: NA
J: TRBJ1-1
V: TRBV27

CDR3: ASSRGTSGFEQY
size: few
J: NA
V: TRBV5-1

CDR3: ASSLDGSDYNEQF
size: NA
J: TRBJ2-1
V: TRBV11-3

CDR3: ASSQAAGGPFVYEQY
size: NA
J: TRBJ2-7
V: TRBV4-2

CDR3: SYSDDGQGSSGNTIY
size: NA
J: TRBJ1-3
V: TRBV29-1

CDR3: ASSERQGISNEQF
size: NA
J: TRBJ2-1
V: TRBV25-1

CDR3: ASSPRRGEGSTDTQY
size: NA
J: TRBJ2-3
V: TRBV18

CDR3: ASSERWDQPQH
size: NA
J: TRBJ1-5
V: TRBV2

CDR3: ASSDPRGAGNTIY
size: NA
J: TRBJ1-3
V: TRBV6-4

CDR3: ASSLDRAYEQY
size: NA
J: TRBJ2-7
V: TRBV18

CDR3: ASSLGTSGSYEQY
size: few
J: TRBJ2-7
V: TRBV7-2

CDR3: ASSLPGLAGASEQF
size: few
J: TRBJ2-1
V: TRBV5-4

CDR3: ASSQGRLSGANVLT
size: NA
J: TRBJ2-6
V: TRBV4-2

CDR3: ASSAGFSPEWNQPQH
size: NA
J: TRBJ1-5
V: TRBV25-1

CDR3: ASSPTPGGSGYNEQF
size: few
J: TRBJ2-1
V: TRBV7-2

CDR3: ASSLLPGTGDFGNTIY
size: NA
J: TRBJ1-3
V: TRBV18

CDR3: ASSQAGQGSYEQY
size: NA
J: TRBJ2-7
V: TRBV7-9

CDR3: ASSGRAWGDTQY
size: NA
J: TRBJ2-3
V: TRBV25-1